One and the same sample provided the 17 T cell receptor beta chains below, sequenced in a study of cytomegalovirus exposure and HLA in healthy donors. Primers for the PCR totalled 60 Vbeta and 13 Jbeta. Data came from immunoSEQ multiplex PCR; TCRdb stores just in-frame clones and leaves some out. The sample lists 150,000 to 180,000 clones; roughly 80% were seen once. Sequencing was carried out using PBMCs. The receptors come from a woman between 40 and 50 years old in good health and CMV-seronegative.

The V call is TRBV6-6, the J call TRBJ1-2; no clear D. Germline V gene lookup returns CDR1 MNHNY and CDR2 SVGAGI (reference sequence). Trimming shortened V by 2 bases and J by 8 bases, and 12 bases separated the two germline ends. This CDR3 has 13 amino acids. The CDR3 DNA reads as TGTGCCAGCAGTTACGGAGCAGTTGGAGGCTACACCTTC. This codes for CASSYGAVGGYTF.

This clone was detected a few times. The J gene is TRBJ1-4, the V gene TRBV28, with 9 bases that match TRBD1. The length of the CDR3 is 13 residues. The V gene end was trimmed by 10 bases and the J gene end by 5 bases; junction bases not matched to a gene: 5. From germline, CDR1 is MDHEN and CDR2 SYDVKM. The CDR3 region has the DNA TGTGCCACCTTACAGGGGGCGAATGAAAAACTGTTTTTT. Amino acid sequence: CATLQGANEKLFF.

The rearrangement joins TRBV5-1 to TRBJ2-7; D possibly corresponds to TRBD1 (5 bases). Trimming removed 1 base at V and 2 bases at J, with 13 bases between. CDR1 is SGHRS, CDR2 YFSETQ, per germline. The CDR3 runs 15 residues. CDR3 sequence: CASSLNAGSAYEQYF. The CDR3 coding sequence is TGCGCCAGCAGCTTGAACGCAGGGTCGGCCTACGAGCAGTACTTC.

The chain uses TRBV10-3 and TRBJ2-6; D is uncertain. This CDR3 has 15 amino acids. The V gene's germline CDR1 is ENHRY and CDR2 SYGVKD. Trimming took off 0 bases at V and 0 bases at J, with 3 bases between the two ends. CDR3 region: CAISESLSGANVLTF. The CDR3 bases are TGTGCCATCAGTGAGTCCCTCTCTGGGGCCAACGTCCTGACTTTC.

The gene calls are TRBV28 and TRBJ2-5; 8 nucleotides match TRBD2. Germline lookup yields CDR1 MDHEN and CDR2 SYDVKM. The V segment lost 7 bases and the J segment 5 bases; nucleotides outside the gene matches: 12. This CDR3 has 15 residues. Here the CDR3 reads CASTLRAGGRETQYF. DNA of the CDR3: TGTGCCAGCACTCTAAGGGCGGGGGGAAGGGAGACCCAGTACTTC.

This clone was seen once. V usage is TRBV2 and J usage is TRBJ2-2; 12 positions agree with TRBD2. CDR3 length: 16 residues. Germline CDR1 is SNHLY and CDR2 is FYNNEI. V trimming: 5 bases; J trimming: 6 bases; junction bases outside the gene matches: 7. CDR3 residues: CASSLTSGSGSGELFF. CDR3 in DNA: TGTGCCAGCAGTTTGACTAGCGGGAGTGGGTCCGGGGAGCTGTTTTTT. The full variable domain, with the rest looked up from reference TRBV2 and TRBJ2-2, is EPEVTQTPSHQVTQMGQEVILRCVPISNHLYFYWYRQILGQKVEFLVSFYNNEISEKSEIFDDQFSVERPDGSNFTLKIRSTKLEDSAMYFCASSLTSGSGSGELFFGEGSRLTVL.

This sequence joins TRBV14 and TRBJ2-1; D is uncertain. Trimming removed 0 bases from V and 9 bases from J, with 12 bases in between. CDR3 size: 14 residues. From germline, CDR1 is SGHDN and CDR2 FVKESK. In nucleotides, the CDR3 is TGTGCCAGCAGCCAAGACAGTATGGCAATTGAGCAGTTCTTC. Protein sequence: CASSQDSMAIEQFF.

This chain links TRBV27 with TRBJ1-1; 7 nucleotides agree with TRBD1. Germline trimming cut 2 bases from V and 5 bases from J; bases unmatched to any gene: 14. CDR3 length equals 17 residues. CDR1 is MNHEY, CDR2 SMNVEV, per germline (reference sequence). For the CDR3, the DNA is TGTGCCAGCAGTTTAGGGAAGGGGGCGCCGCCACGAACTGAAGCTTTCTTT. Translated: CASSLGKGAPPRTEAFF.

V gene TRBV10-3 combines with J gene TRBJ1-1; TRBD1 matches at 7 bases. The germline gives CDR1 ENHRY, CDR2 SYGVKD. The V and J ends lost 8 bases and 0 bases, in that order; junction bases with no gene match: 3. CDR3 size: 13 residues. Written as DNA, the CDR3 is TGTGCCATCGGGGGACAGTTGAACACTGAAGCTTTCTTT. It yields the protein CAIGGQLNTEAFF.

CDR3 loop: CASRSWASNEKLFF. The CDR3, as DNA: TGTGCCAGCAGGAGTTGGGCGTCTAATGAAAAACTGTTTTTT. The J gene is TRBJ1-4, the V gene TRBV5-4; D is unclear. The CDR3 is made up of 14 amino acids. CDR1 is SGHNT, CDR2 YYREEE, per germline (reference sequence). Trimming removed 5 bases at V and 3 bases at J, with 11 bases between.

V is TRBV10-3 and J is TRBJ2-7, with D possibly being TRBD1 (5 bases). The CDR3 is 12 amino acids. The V and J ends lost 3 bases and 4 bases respectively, with 7 bases between them. Germline V gene data show CDR1 as ENHRY and CDR2 as SYGVKD. CDR3 sequence: CAISDTGYEQYF. CDR3 bases: TGTGCCATCAGTGATACAGGTTACGAGCAGTACTTC.

This clone was detected only a few times. The gene calls are TRBV5-4 and TRBJ2-3, with TRBD2 identical over 11 bases. The germline V gene encodes CDR1 SGHNT and CDR2 YYREEE (reference sequence). Trimming cost V 1 base and J 2 bases; bases outside gene matches: 3. The CDR3 contains 16 residues. The CDR3 DNA reads as TGTGCCAGCAGCTTGCGACTAGCGGGACACACAGATACGCAGTATTTT. Its protein is CASSLRLAGHTDTQYF.

Concerning this clone itself: Because the CDR3's place on the DNA is in doubt, the DNA is left out and the CDR3 is given as listed by TCRdb. The chain has TRBV19 and TRBJ1-4. From germline, CDR1 is LNHDA and CDR2 SQIVND (reference sequence). Inclusive of both ends, the CDR3 amounts to 14 amino acids. The CDR3: CASTSGTTNEKLFF.

This clone appeared once. The chain employs TRBV4-1 and TRBJ1-4; 7 nucleotides align to TRBD1. CDR3 size: 16 residues. The V segment lost 2 bases and the J segment 4 bases; nucleotides outside the gene matches: 7. Germline V gives CDR1 MGHRA, CDR2 YSYEKL. CDR3 residues: CASSQYPRQGNEKLFF. The CDR3 DNA reads as TGCGCCAGCAGCCAATACCCGAGACAGGGTAATGAAAAACTGTTTTTT.

This chain connects TRBV11-3 to TRBJ1-2; a possible D gene is TRBD1 (6 bases). The CDR3 loop spans 14 amino acids. V was clipped by 5 bases and J by 6 bases, with 16 bases between them. Germline V gives CDR1 SGHNT, CDR2 YENEEA. The CDR3 sequence is CASSPRDKWDGYTF. The CDR3, as DNA: TGTGCCAGCAGCCCTCGGGACAAATGGGATGGCTACACCTTC.

This clone was seen a few times. The gene calls are TRBV5-6 and TRBJ1-4; D perhaps matches TRBD1 (5 bases). CDR1 and CDR2 from the germline V gene are SGHDT and YYEEEE. The CDR3 covers 14 residues. V was trimmed by 0 bases and J by 5 bases, leaving 8 bases between them. The CDR3 here is CASSLARGNEKLFF. Written as DNA, the CDR3 is TGTGCCAGCAGCTTGGCCCGGGGGAATGAAAAACTGTTTTTT.

CDR3 DNA: TGTGCCAGCAGCTCAGCGAGGAGCTACGAGCAGTACTTC. This codes for CASSSARSYEQYF. The J gene is TRBJ2-7, the V gene TRBV27; no clear D gene. Germline values: CDR1 MNHEY, CDR2 SMNVEV (reference sequence). The V end lost 6 bases, the J end lost 3 bases, and 12 bases lay between the germline ends. This CDR3 has 13 amino acids.